These 15 T cell receptor beta chains originate from one sample sequenced in a study of T cell responses to AZD1222 COVID-19 vaccine. TCRdb's copy holds only in-frame clones and misses some; the assay was immunoSEQ multiplex PCR. The table has around 96,000 clones, 70% to 90% seen once. Sequencing was performed on peripheral blood, taken 28 days after the second AZD1222 dose. The receptor source for this set is an adult who received the AZD1222 COVID-19 vaccine.

The chain is built from TRBV7-2 and TRBJ1-5, with D possibly TRBD1 on 6 matching bases. The V gene's germline CDR1 is SGHTA and CDR2 FQGNSA. V dropped 1 base and J dropped 6 bases, with 13 bases sitting between them. The CDR3 contains 15 residues. The CDR3 sequence: CASSLDREYGQPQHF. The CDR3 coding sequence is TGTGCCAGCAGCTTAGACAGGGAGTATGGTCAGCCCCAGCATTTT.

This chain uses TRBV13 with TRBJ1-2, with a weak D call TRBD1 (6 bases). Germline CDR1 is PRHDT and CDR2 is FYEKMQ (reference sequence). V was clipped by 2 bases and J by 7 bases, with 8 bases between them. CDR3 length: 12 amino acids. The DNA for the CDR3 is TGTGCCAGCAGCTTAAGGGGGTCTGGCTACACCTTC. Amino acids: CASSLRGSGYTF.

The J gene is TRBJ2-7, the V gene TRBV19; 9 nucleotides match TRBD1. Germline CDR1 LNHDA, CDR2 SQIVND (reference sequence). After removal of 5 bases from V and 3 bases from J, the junction contained 8 bases not matched to a gene. The CDR3 extends over 15 amino acids. The CDR3 bases are TGTGCCAGTAGTTCGACGGACAGGGGTGGCTACGAGCAGTACTTC. As protein: CASSSTDRGGYEQYF.

This clone was seen just once. The chain couples TRBV19 to TRBJ1-1; D is unclear. V lost 4 bases and J lost 1, with 13 bases in between. Per the germline V gene, CDR1 is LNHDA and CDR2 is SQIVND (reference sequence). This CDR3 is 15 amino acids long. In nucleotides, the CDR3 is TGTGCCAGTAGTAAGGACCCCAGAGAGAACACTGAAGCTTTCTTT. It codes for CASSKDPRENTEAFF.

This chain uses TRBV6-5 with TRBJ1-3; no clear D gene. Germline V gene data show CDR1 as MNHEY and CDR2 as SVGAGI. The CDR3 sequence is 12 residues long. Trimming left V 6 bases short and J 0 bases short, with 3 bases between. The CDR3: CASRLSGNTIYF. The CDR3 DNA sequence: TGTGCCAGCAGGCTCTCTGGAAACACCATATATTTT.

The chain recombines TRBV3-1 (or the pseudogene TRBV3-2) with TRBJ2-1; 7 bases fit TRBD2. Germline V lookup: CDR1 LGHDT, CDR2 YNNKEL (reference sequence). V lost 0 bases to trimming and J lost 4 bases; unmatched junction nucleotides: 6. This CDR3 has 16 amino acids. Written as DNA, the CDR3 is TGTGCCAGCAGCCAAGAAGGCGGGGGAGGTTACAATGAGCAGTTCTTC. Residues: CASSQEGGGGYNEQFF.

This rearrangement joins TRBV7-9 to TRBJ2-2; 12 bases are a match to TRBD2. The V gene end was trimmed by 3 bases and the J gene end by 0 bases; junction bases not matched to a gene: 5. The CDR3 is 18 amino acids. Germline-derived CDR1 and CDR2 are SEHNR and FQNEAQ (reference sequence). DNA for the CDR3: TGTGCCAGCAGCTTTCTGACTAGCGGGGGCCCGAACACCGGGGAGCTGTTTTTT. This sequence encodes CASSFLTSGGPNTGELFF.

The J gene is TRBJ2-6, the V gene TRBV5-1; 8 nucleotides match TRBD2. Germline V gene sequence: CDR1 SGHRS, CDR2 YFSETQ. The CDR3 contains 18 residues. Trimming removed 5 bases from V and 0 bases from J; junction bases left unmatched: 10. CDR3 nucleotide sequence: TGCGCCAGCAGTTCGAATAGCGGGGTTGGCTCTGGGGCCAACGTCCTGACTTTC. Translated: CASSSNSGVGSGANVLTF.

The chain employs TRBV7-2 and TRBJ1-4; a possible D gene is TRBD1 (5 bases). Germline CDR1 SGHTA, CDR2 FQGNSA. Deletions cut 1 base from V and 5 bases from J, with 11 bases between. The CDR3 extends over 15 amino acids. The CDR3 DNA reads as TGTGCCAGCAGCTTAGACGGGGGAATGAATGAAAAACTGTTTTTT. Translating it yields CASSLDGGMNEKLFF. The full variable domain, completed using reference TRBV7-2 and TRBJ1-4, is GAGVSQSPSNKVTEKGKDVELRCDPISGHTALYWYRQSLGQGLEFLIYFQGNSAPDKSGLPSDRFSAERTGGSVSTLTIQRTQQEDSAVYLCASSLDGGMNEKLFFGSGTQLSVL.

The chain couples TRBV10-3 to TRBJ2-7; D call uncertain. V shed 4 bases and J shed 1 base, with 5 bases lying between them. CDR3 size: 12 residues. Germline V CDR1 and CDR2: ENHRY, SYGVKD. The CDR3 here is CAISVSSYEQYF. CDR3 sequence (DNA): TGTGCCATCAGTGTAAGTTCCTACGAGCAGTACTTC.

The chain links TRBV11-2 to TRBJ2-6, with a possible D match to TRBD2 (6 bases). The V and J ends lost 0 bases and 0 bases respectively, with 12 bases between them. CDR1 is SGHAT, CDR2 FQNNGV, per germline. This CDR3 region has 18 residues. The chain's CDR3 is CASSLEPRGSSGANVLTF. The CDR3 bases are TGTGCCAGCAGCTTAGAGCCACGGGGGAGCTCTGGGGCCAACGTCCTGACTTTC.

The chain carries TRBV12-3 or TRBV12-4 and TRBJ1-2; no definite D call. The ends were cut back, 1 base at V and 6 bases at J, with 9 bases in the middle. The CDR3 totals 13 residues. This chain's CDR3 is CASSLDGVNGYTF. The CDR3 DNA reads as TGTGCCAGCAGTTTAGACGGGGTAAATGGCTACACCTTC.

J is TRBJ1-5 and V is TRBV30; TRBD1 might be the D (5 bases). The V gene lost 3 bases and the J gene lost 6 bases, with 15 bases spanning the gap. Germline values: CDR1 GTSNPN, CDR2 SVGIG (reference sequence). The CDR3 has 14 amino acids. The CDR3 DNA reads as TGTGCCTGGAGCGCAGACAGTAACTCTCAGCCCCAGCATTTT. It encodes CAWSADSNSQPQHF.

V and J are TRBV9 and TRBJ1-4; tentative D call: TRBD1 (6 bases). V lost 0 bases and J 5 bases, leaving 11 bases between the germline ends. Germline V gives CDR1 SGDLS, CDR2 YYNGEE. This CDR3 has 15 residues. The CDR3 is CASSVAPDRNEKLFF. CDR3 DNA sequence: TGTGCCAGCAGCGTAGCTCCCGACAGGAATGAAAAACTGTTTTTT.

This sequence joins TRBV27 and TRBJ1-1, with TRBD1 as a possible D gene (6 bases). This CDR3 region has 16 residues. V was pared by 5 bases and J by 3 bases, with 19 bases between. The germline V gene has CDR1 MNHEY and CDR2 SMNVEV (reference sequence). The CDR3 sequence is CASSPLQGRGYTEAFF. Here the CDR3 DNA reads TGTGCCAGCAGTCCCCTTCAGGGCAGGGGCTACACTGAAGCTTTCTTT.